The clone carrying this T cell receptor (beta chain) came up a few times. Its antigen is not identified. In the PCR, 60 Vbeta and 13 Jbeta primers were used. Sequenced by immunoSEQ multiplex PCR; TCRdb stores in-frame clones only, minus some. This table holds about 95,000 clones, approximately 80% found once. This entry comes from a study of cytomegalovirus exposure and HLA in healthy donors. Study-level findings and limits: Whilst most TCR sequences proved rare, a subset of public TCRs occurred across many donors.

Germline-derived CDR1 and CDR2 are MNHNS and SASEGT. The length of the CDR3 is 16 residues. The V and J ends lost 6 bases and 1 base, in that order; junction bases with no gene match: 11. The TCR sequence derives from a man aged 30 to 45 in good health and CMV-seropositive. The sequencing input was PBMCs. This chain uses TRBV6-1 with TRBJ1-1; 7 bases fit TRBD1. CDR3 residues: CASRETRTGSNTEAFF. DNA of the CDR3: TGTGCCAGCAGGGAAACGAGGACAGGCTCGAACACTGAAGCTTTCTTT.